This record looks at one TCR beta chain sequence and its context. Its antigen is as yet unknown. This CDR3 has 13 amino acids. The germline CDR1 and CDR2 sequences are SGHVS and FQNEAQ. V was cut by 5 bases and J by 4 bases, with 11 bases left in between. Patients in the study, people with chemo-refractory metastatic non-small-cell lung cancer, received focal radiation plus ipilimumab CTLA-4 blockade. Sequencing used immunoSEQ multiplex PCR; TCRdb keeps in-frame clones, though not all of them. The data hold around 100,000 clones, with under 85% observed a single time. This record comes from a study of radiotherapy plus CTLA-4 blockade in lung cancer. On the study more broadly: For approximately 19% of patients, objective responses occurred, and around 34% had disease control.

Study-wide results and caveats: Early blood T cell clone changes and increased post-radiation serum interferon-beta were reportedly the strongest response predictors. Expansion in blood of tumor-derived TCR clones was seen after radiotherapy plus ipilimumab.

The sequence was collected from a human donor with non-small cell lung cancer who had a partial response to radiotherapy plus ipilimumab. Some clones in this sample may be carry-over from other donors' samples. Sequenced material: peripheral blood, taken from a patient treated with radiotherapy plus ipilimumab. The V call is TRBV7-8, the J call TRBJ1-1; the D gene is possibly TRBD1 (5 bases). The CDR3 loop is CASSTRAPTEAFF. CDR3 DNA: TGTGCCAGCAGCACCAGGGCCCCCACTGAAGCTTTCTTT. Full variable domain (remainder filled in from reference TRBV7-8 and TRBJ1-1): GAGVSQSPRYKVAKRGQDVALRCDPISGHVSLFWYQQALGQGPEFLTYFQNEAQLDKSGLPSDRFFAERPEGSVSTLKIQRTQQEDSAVYLCASSTRAPTEAFFGQGTRLTVV.